Following are 21 T cell receptor beta chains from one sample sequenced in a study of T cell responses to AZD1222 COVID-19 vaccine (dated by TCRdb to about 2021). The time point label here, explained by the study, means: about 28 days (+/-7) after the second vaccine dose. The library came from the immunoSEQ multiplex PCR assay. TCRdb took over this immuneACCESS table, retaining in-frame rearrangements with V and J assigned. Such tables are incomplete; in checked studies, under half of the missing clones stem from an unresolved V gene, and the remainder is unexplained. The sample table holds approximately 100,000 clones, of which 87% were seen once. The ten largest clones capture about 9.4% of the sample. Sequences were derived from peripheral blood, sampled 28 days after the second AZD1222 dose. Receptors were obtained from an adult who received the AZD1222 COVID-19 vaccine.

The chain carries TRBV10-2 and TRBJ2-1, with a weak D call TRBD2 (5 bases). CDR1 and CDR2 from the germline V gene are WSHSY and SAAADI. Deletions cut 4 bases from V and 0 bases from J, with 10 bases between. The CDR3 has 15 residues. The CDR3 DNA sequence: TGCGCCAGCAGTGGGGTGGGGAGCTCCTACAATGAGCAGTTCTTC. As protein: CASSGVGSSYNEQFF.

The chain combines TRBV6-2 or TRBV6-3 with TRBJ1-1; D not resolved. Trimming cost V 0 bases and J 8 bases, with 7 bases left between them. The CDR3 runs 12 residues. Germline-derived CDR1 and CDR2 are MNHEY and SVGEGT. CDR3 amino acids: CASSYSIREAFF. The CDR3, as DNA: TGTGCCAGCAGTTACTCGATCCGGGAAGCTTTCTTT.

The J gene is TRBJ1-1, the V gene TRBV7-2; D may be TRBD1 (5 bases). The germline gives CDR1 SGHTA, CDR2 FQGNSA. V dropped 5 bases and J dropped 10 bases, with 20 bases sitting between them. The CDR3 has 14 amino acids. CDR3 DNA sequence: TGTGCCAGCAGCCACGGACGGGGTCTGGGGCGAGCTTTCTTT. This sequence encodes CASSHGRGLGRAFF.

This clone was seen only once. The genes are TRBV5-1 and TRBJ1-2; a possible D gene is TRBD1 (6 bases). Trimming stripped 0 bases from V and 5 bases from J, with 8 bases between. Germline V gene lookup returns CDR1 SGHRS and CDR2 YFSETQ. The CDR3 has 13 amino acids. CDR3 sequence (DNA): TGCGCCAGCAGCTTGGACAGGGAATATGGCTACACCTTC. Protein product: CASSLDREYGYTF.

CDR3 residues: CASSAPLFFSGPYYGYTF. DNA for the CDR3: TGTGCCAGCAGCGCCCCTTTGTTCTTTTCAGGGCCGTACTATGGCTACACCTTC. The chain recombines TRBV6-2 or TRBV6-3 with TRBJ1-2; a possible D gene is TRBD1 (5 bases). The V end lost 6 bases, the J end lost 3 bases, and 26 bases lay between the germline ends. This CDR3 spans 18 amino acids. Germline loops: CDR1 MNHEY, CDR2 SVGEGT.

This clone has just one count. The rearrangement links TRBV5-1 to TRBJ1-2, with D unclear. Trimming pared 0 bases from V and 1 base from J, leaving 7 bases between. The length of the CDR3 is 14 residues. Germline V CDR1 and CDR2: SGHRS, YFSETQ. CDR3 DNA sequence: TGCGCCAGCAGCTTGGAAGGGCATAACTATGGCTACACCTTC. It translates to CASSLEGHNYGYTF.

V gene TRBV7-2 combines with J gene TRBJ2-7; D gene unclear. Trimming took off 1 base at V and 2 bases at J, with 3 bases between the two ends. This CDR3 has 12 amino acids. Germline values: CDR1 SGHTA, CDR2 FQGNSA. The CDR3 spells CASSLVPYEQYF. The CDR3 region has the DNA TGTGCCAGCAGCTTAGTCCCCTACGAGCAGTACTTC. Using reference TRBV7-2 and TRBJ2-7 for the parts outside the CDR3, the full variable domain is GAGVSQSPSNKVTEKGKDVELRCDPISGHTALYWYRQSLGQGLEFLIYFQGNSAPDKSGLPSDRFSAERTGGSVSTLTIQRTQQEDSAVYLCASSLVPYEQYFGPGTRLTVT.

The chain recombines TRBV14 with TRBJ2-7; tentatively, D is TRBD1 (6 bases). V lost 0 bases and J 0 bases, leaving 15 bases between the germline ends. The germline V gene has CDR1 SGHDN and CDR2 FVKESK. The CDR3 loop spans 17 amino acids. For the CDR3, the DNA is TGTGCCAGCAGCCAAGATATCAGACAGGCGAGCTCCTACGAGCAGTACTTC. Translating it yields CASSQDIRQASSYEQYF. Full variable domain (rest looked up from reference TRBV14 and TRBJ2-7): EAGVTQFPSHSVIEKGQTVTLRCDPISGHDNLYWYRRVMGKEIKFLLHFVKESKQDESGMPNNRFLAERTGGTYSTLKVQPAELEDSGVYFCASSQDIRQASSYEQYFGPGTRLTVT.

V usage is TRBV5-4 and J usage is TRBJ2-5, with D tentatively TRBD1 or TRBD2 (5 bases each). This CDR3 comprises 13 residues. The V gene lost 0 bases and the J gene lost 5 bases, with 8 bases spanning the gap. Germline values: CDR1 SGHNT, CDR2 YYREEE (reference sequence). Here the CDR3 DNA reads TGTGCCAGCAGCTTGGCTGGGGGTGAGACCCAGTACTTC. This sequence encodes CASSLAGGETQYF.

This clone came up once. V usage is TRBV27 and J usage is TRBJ2-2; 8 bases fit TRBD2. The CDR3 covers 13 residues. Germline CDR1 and CDR2: MNHEY and SMNVEV (reference sequence). Trimming at V came to 6 bases and at J to 5 bases, leaving 2 bases not matched to a gene. The CDR3 protein is CASSRGGTGELFF. CDR3 DNA sequence: TGTGCCAGCAGCCGGGGGGGTACCGGGGAGCTGTTTTTT.

The rearrangement links TRBV10-2 to TRBJ1-2; 9 positions agree with TRBD1. Germline-derived CDR1 and CDR2 are WSHSY and SAAADI. V shed 6 bases and J 4 bases; nucleotides not matched to a gene: 9. The CDR3 consists of 15 residues. Here the CDR3 reads CASSPGQGISYGYTF. CDR3 in DNA: TGCGCCAGCAGCCCCGGACAGGGGATCAGCTATGGCTACACCTTC.

This rearrangement joins TRBV27 to TRBJ2-7, with 9 nucleotides matching TRBD1. Germline V CDR1 and CDR2: MNHEY, SMNVEV (reference sequence). Trimming removed 5 bases from V and 9 bases from J; junction bases left unmatched: 8. The CDR3 loop spans 13 amino acids. The CDR3 protein is CASSGGTGLAQYF. CDR3 in DNA: TGTGCCAGCAGTGGAGGGACAGGGTTGGCGCAGTACTTC.

The gene calls are TRBV27 and TRBJ1-6; tentative D call: TRBD1 (5 bases). CDR3 length: 16 amino acids. Germline values: CDR1 MNHEY, CDR2 SMNVEV (reference sequence). Trimming shortened V by 5 bases and J by 6 bases, and 17 bases separated the two germline ends. The CDR3 here is CASSLWGPPINSPLHF. The CDR3 coding sequence is TGTGCCAGCAGTCTGTGGGGACCGCCTATTAATTCACCCCTCCACTTT.

The V gene is TRBV3-1 (or the pseudogene TRBV3-2), the J gene TRBJ2-5, with D possibly being TRBD2 (6 bases). The CDR3 runs 14 residues. Germline V CDR1 and CDR2: LGHDT, YNNKEL (reference sequence). V lost 1 base and J lost 7, with 13 bases in between. The CDR3 here is CASSQVAGRGTQYF. The CDR3 nucleotides are TGTGCCAGCAGCCAAGTTGCGGGACGAGGGACCCAGTACTTC.

The genes are TRBV2 and TRBJ2-7; 12 nucleotides line up with TRBD2. Looked up from germline, CDR1 is SNHLY and CDR2 is FYNNEI. V was clipped by 6 bases and J by 6 bases; unmatched bases: 12. The CDR3 contains 16 residues. This CDR3 reads CASRRLAGDWEGEQYF. In nucleotides, the CDR3 is TGTGCCAGCAGAAGACTAGCGGGAGATTGGGAGGGCGAGCAGTACTTC.

The rearrangement uses TRBV6-6 and TRBJ1-5, with 7 bases matching TRBD1. This CDR3 is built from 14 residues. The germline gives CDR1 MNHNY, CDR2 SVGAGI (reference sequence). The trim removed 5 bases at V and 7 bases at J, leaving 8 bases unmatched. The CDR3 loop is CASSNTGEKQPQHF. CDR3 coding DNA: TGTGCCAGCAGTAACACAGGGGAGAAACAGCCCCAGCATTTT.

DNA for the CDR3: TGTGCCTCCACCCCGGGTGACGGCTACACCTTC. Residues: CASTPGDGYTF. The chain recombines TRBV30 with TRBJ1-2; the D is unclear. Germline CDR1 and CDR2: GTSNPN and SVGIG (reference sequence). The CDR3 is 11 residues long. V dropped 7 bases and J dropped 8 bases, with 14 bases sitting between them.

The V gene is TRBV6-1, the J gene TRBJ2-6; D not certain. The ends were cut back, 3 bases at V and 0 bases at J, with 9 bases in the middle. Germline CDR1 MNHNS, CDR2 SASEGT. This CDR3 region has 16 residues. The CDR3, as DNA: TGTGCCAGCAGTGACGGCACGGCCTCTGGGGCCAACGTCCTGACTTTC. Amino acids: CASSDGTASGANVLTF.

The chain couples TRBV7-2 to TRBJ2-7; D not certain. The CDR3 is 14 amino acids. Deletions cut 5 bases from V and 6 bases from J, with 17 bases between. Germline loops: CDR1 SGHTA, CDR2 FQGNSA. This chain's CDR3 is CASSAAPLIGEQYF. The CDR3 DNA reads TGTGCCAGCAGCGCTGCCCCTCTAATCGGCGAGCAGTACTTC.

This chain joins TRBV5-1 and TRBJ1-1, with 9 nucleotides matching TRBD1. The CDR3 length is 14 residues. V dropped 4 bases and J dropped 3; count of bases not matched to a gene: 4. Germline V CDR1 and CDR2: SGHRS, YFSETQ. The DNA of the CDR3 is TGCGCCAGCAGCACCGACAGGGGGGACACTGAAGCTTTCTTT. Translating gives CASSTDRGDTEAFF.

In this sample, this clone turned up once. CDR3 region: CASSEATKNQPQHF. CDR3 nucleotides: TGTGCCAGCAGTGAAGCGACGAAGAATCAGCCCCAGCATTTT. J is TRBJ1-5 and V is TRBV2; the D is unclear. V was shortened by 0 bases and J by 4 bases, with 7 bases between the two germline ends. The CDR3 has 14 amino acids. Germline V CDR1 and CDR2: SNHLY, FYNNEI.